These 21 T cell receptor beta chains came from one sample sequenced in a study of T-cell reconstitution after alpha-beta-depleted transplantation in children. This sample's TCRbeta library carried unique molecular identifier barcodes. MiXCR, applied by TCRdb to the PCR reads, yields one record per CDR3 protein. The repertoire has about 420,000 distinct CDR3 sequences, 15% to 20% of them found once; the top ten carry 25% to 35%. The material sequenced was PBMCs, mostly from graft donor cells, taken 360 days after TCRalphabeta/CD19-depleted stem cell transplant. Source of these receptors: a boy in the first two years of life who had a stem cell transplant for Wiskott-Aldrich syndrome, so the T cells may come from the graft donor.

The V gene is TRBV5-1, the J gene TRBJ2-3; maybe TRBD1 (6 bases). Germline V CDR1 and CDR2: SGHRS, YFSETQ. V shed 0 bases and J shed 0 bases, with 14 bases lying between them. This CDR3 has 17 residues. For the CDR3, the DNA is TGCGCCAGCAGCTTGGGACCGGGCAGGGGAAGCACAGATACGCAGTATTTT. Translation: CASSLGPGRGSTDTQYF.

J is TRBJ2-3 and V is TRBV18; TRBD1 matches at 7 bases. With V trimmed by 0 bases and J by 0 bases, 21 bases remained unmatched. Germline CDR1 reads KGHSH; CDR2 reads LQKENI. The CDR3 sequence is 22 residues long. CDR3 sequence reads: CASSPPIIRRKGALPSTDTQYF. CDR3 DNA: TGTGCCAGCTCACCACCGATCATCCGGAGGAAGGGGGCTCTCCCGAGCACAGATACGCAGTATTTT.

The genes are TRBV5-6 and TRBJ2-3; TRBD2 might be the D (5 bases). CDR1 is SGHDT and CDR2 is YYEEEE in the germline V gene. Trimming stripped 1 base from V and 2 bases from J, with 11 bases between. The CDR3 is made up of 15 amino acids. CDR3 protein: CASSLRGIYTDTQYF. CDR3 sequence (DNA): TGTGCCAGCAGCTTGCGGGGTATATACACAGATACGCAGTATTTT.

V usage is TRBV5-1 and J usage is TRBJ2-5; 11 bases are a match to TRBD1. The CDR3 consists of 15 residues. Germline CDR1 is SGHRS and CDR2 is YFSETQ. V lost 0 bases, J lost 4 bases, and 2 bases stayed unmatched. DNA of the CDR3: TGCGCCAGCAGCTTGGAAGGGACAGGGGGAGAGACCCAGTACTTC. Its translation: CASSLEGTGGETQYF.

This clonotype was recorded many times. The rearrangement uses TRBV28 and TRBJ2-3; unclear D gene. This CDR3 is built from 12 residues. Germline values: CDR1 MDHEN, CDR2 SYDVKM. Trimming shortened V by 3 bases and J by 4 bases, and 5 bases separated the two germline ends. In DNA form, the CDR3 reads TGTGCCAGCAGTTTTCGTCCAGATACGCAGTATTTT. Translated, it gives CASSFRPDTQYF.

This clonotype was counted a few times. The rearrangement links TRBV20-1 to TRBJ1-2; D is possibly TRBD1 (6 bases). The CDR3 covers 12 residues. Trimming took 6 bases from V and 4 from J, leaving 12 bases between them. CDR1 is DFQATT, CDR2 SNEGSKA, per germline (reference sequence). CDR3 region: CSARQARYGYTF. CDR3 DNA sequence: TGCAGTGCCAGACAGGCGCGCTATGGCTACACCTTC.

The rearrangement uses TRBV11-2 and TRBJ2-7, with D unresolved. Trimming took 4 bases from V and 4 from J, leaving 8 bases between them. Germline V gene sequence: CDR1 SGHAT, CDR2 FQNNGV. The CDR3 has 12 residues. This CDR3 is CASSSDVYEQYF. The CDR3 nucleotides are TGTGCCAGCAGCTCGGACGTTTACGAGCAGTACTTC.

The table lists this clonotype with a few counts. The chain links TRBV29-1 to TRBJ1-1; D is undetermined. CDR3 length: 12 amino acids. Germline CDR1 and CDR2: SQVTM and ANQGSEA. Trimming cost V 4 bases and J 7 bases, with 13 bases left between them. The chain's CDR3 is CSVGRIGLEAFF. The CDR3 DNA follows: TGCAGCGTTGGAAGAATAGGCCTTGAAGCTTTCTTT.

The rearrangement joins TRBV20-1 to TRBJ2-1, with 9 bases matching TRBD2. V lost 6 bases and J lost 7; bases outside the gene matches: 7. The CDR3 extends over 13 amino acids. The V gene's germline CDR1 is DFQATT and CDR2 SNEGSKA (reference sequence). In DNA, the CDR3 is TGCAGTGCCCCTCCGGCGGGAGGGAATGAGCAGTTCTTC. Translation: CSAPPAGGNEQFF.

This clonotype appeared a few times. CDR3 bases: TGTGCCAGCAGCTTACTAGCGGGGGGGCCAGTTGAAGAGACCCAGTACTTC. Protein: CASSLLAGGPVEETQYF. The chain is built from TRBV5-8 and TRBJ2-5, with 13 bases lining up with TRBD2. The CDR3 totals 17 residues. Per the germline V gene, CDR1 is SGHTS and CDR2 is YDEGEE. Germline trimming cut 2 bases from V and 3 bases from J; bases unmatched to any gene: 7.

The gene calls are TRBV10-1 and TRBJ2-2, with D possibly matching TRBD2 (5 bases). The CDR3 has 13 residues. CDR1 and CDR2 from the germline V gene are WNHNN and SYGVQD (reference sequence). Trimming removed 6 bases at V and 6 bases at J, with 11 bases between. The CDR3 region is CASSGGPAGELFF. The CDR3, as DNA: TGCGCCAGCAGCGGCGGGCCGGCCGGGGAGCTGTTTTTT.

V gene TRBV30 combines with J gene TRBJ1-5; TRBD1 agrees at 8 bases. Germline values: CDR1 GTSNPN, CDR2 SVGIG (reference sequence). CDR3 length equals 14 residues. The V and J ends lost 6 bases and 6 bases, in that order; junction bases with no gene match: 10. The CDR3 here is CACGWTGFRQPQHF. In DNA, the CDR3 is TGTGCCTGCGGGTGGACAGGGTTTCGTCAGCCCCAGCATTTT.

The V and J genes are TRBV27 and TRBJ2-2, with 10 bases lining up with TRBD2. CDR1 is MNHEY and CDR2 is SMNVEV in the germline V gene (reference sequence). This CDR3 is 15 amino acids long. V dropped 3 bases and J dropped 3; count of bases not matched to a gene: 1. The CDR3 nucleotides are TGTGCCAGCAGTTTTCTAGCGGGAGACACCGGGGAGCTGTTTTTT. Amino acids: CASSFLAGDTGELFF.

This clonotype was counted a few times. The chain employs TRBV10-3 and TRBJ2-1, with a weak D call TRBD2 (5 bases). CDR1 is ENHRY, CDR2 SYGVKD, per germline. The CDR3 loop spans 18 amino acids. V lost 0 bases to trimming and J lost 0 bases, with 15 bases between them. The CDR3 protein is CAISESNEGFSSYNEQFF. DNA for the CDR3: TGTGCCATCAGTGAGTCCAATGAGGGTTTCAGCTCCTACAATGAGCAGTTCTTC.

Comment on this clonotype: A read error may be the cause here, since a much bigger clone is one base away. Here the CDR3 reads CASSLGTSGANVLTF. The CDR3 nucleotides are TGTGCCAGCAGCTTAGGGACCTCTGGGGCCAACGTCCTGACTTTC. This sequence joins TRBV11-2 and TRBJ2-6, with D uncertain. Trimming removed 1 base from V and 0 bases from J, with 4 bases in between. This CDR3 comprises 15 residues. Germline loops: CDR1 SGHAT, CDR2 FQNNGV. Full variable domain (rest looked up from reference TRBV11-2 and TRBJ2-6): EAGVAQSPRYKIIEKRQSVAFWCNPISGHATLYWYQQILGQGPKLLIQFQNNGVVDDSQLPKDRFSAERLKGVDSTLKIQPAKLEDSAVYLCASSLGTSGANVLTFGAGSRLTVL.

The chain recombines TRBV6-5 with TRBJ2-7; maybe TRBD1 (6 bases). Trimming stripped 6 bases from V and 0 bases from J, with 15 bases between. Germline loops: CDR1 MNHEY, CDR2 SVGAGI. This CDR3 is 15 amino acids long. CDR3 region: CASRRHAQGSYEQYF. CDR3 nucleotides: TGTGCCAGCAGGCGTCATGCACAGGGCTCCTACGAGCAGTACTTC.

This clonotype was seen only a few times. The chain has TRBV12-3 or TRBV12-4 and TRBJ2-1, with 11 positions matching TRBD2. J gave up 7 bases and V 7 bases, and 9 bases lay outside the gene matches. The CDR3 contains 15 residues. In DNA, the CDR3 is TGTGCCAGCAAACCTCCCGGGACTAGCGGTAATGAGCAGTTCTTC. Protein sequence: CASKPPGTSGNEQFF.

This clonotype has more than one count but fewer than ten. V and J are TRBV29-1 and TRBJ2-1; the D gene is possibly TRBD2 (6 bases). V was cut by 8 bases and J by 9 bases, with 17 bases left in between. The CDR3 is 12 residues long. CDR1 is SQVTM and CDR2 is ANQGSEA in the germline V gene. This chain's CDR3 is CSLSGWGREQFF. CDR3 nucleotides: TGCAGCCTTAGCGGTTGGGGACGTGAGCAGTTCTTC.

The rearrangement joins TRBV2 to TRBJ2-5; TRBD1 agrees at 8 bases. Germline-derived CDR1 and CDR2 are SNHLY and FYNNEI. V lost 7 bases to trimming and J lost 5 bases; unmatched junction nucleotides: 9. The CDR3 consists of 14 residues. CDR3 sequence (DNA): TGTGCCAGCAACCGGGACAGGACCTGGGAGACCCAGTACTTC. It is translated as CASNRDRTWETQYF.

This chain uses TRBV12-3 or TRBV12-4 with TRBJ1-5; D is possibly TRBD1 (5 bases). V was cut by 3 bases and J by 5 bases, with 11 bases left in between. There are 14 residues in the CDR3. The CDR3 here is CASSFAQGYQPQHF. CDR3 nucleotides: TGTGCCAGCAGTTTTGCCCAGGGCTATCAGCCCCAGCATTTT.

The CDR3 protein is CASSLVAGRTYEQYF. The CDR3 DNA reads TGCGCCAGCAGCTTGGTAGCGGGCCGTACCTACGAGCAGTACTTC. V gene TRBV5-1 combines with J gene TRBJ2-7, with TRBD2 matching 7 bases. CDR3 length equals 15 residues. Trimming cost V 0 bases and J 2 bases; bases outside gene matches: 5. From germline, CDR1 is SGHRS and CDR2 YFSETQ.